This T cell receptor beta chain came from a study of T cells in Graves' hyperthyroidism and ophthalmopathy. Stable hyperthyroidism: no ophthalmopathy progression over 18 months of follow-up. Patients were excluded for uncontrolled infection, other autoimmune disease, pregnancy or lactation. In germline, CDR1 is MNHNS, CDR2 SASEGT. Trimming shortened V by 2 bases and J by 7 bases, and 11 bases separated the two germline ends. The CDR3 totals 14 residues. Only a few counts were recorded for this clonotype. Its antigen is currently unknown. From RNA transcripts, TCR beta CDR3 regions were amplified. HTBI primers were employed in a first-round RT-PCR of the TCR CDR3. TCRdb processed the multiplex PCR reads anew with MiXCR; each CDR3 protein has one entry. The sample holds hundreds of thousands of distinct CDR3 sequences, 15% to 20% seen once. Findings and limits, study-wide: Ophthalmopathy could be told apart from stable hyperthyroidism with a 13 V-J model.

Sequenced sample: blood. The genes are TRBV6-1 and TRBJ1-4, with D perhaps TRBD1 (5 bases). This clonotype was obtained from a woman in her twenties or thirties with Graves' hyperthyroidism. This CDR3 is CASSEWGRGEKLFF. CDR3 coding DNA: TGTGCCAGCAGTGAATGGGGACGGGGTGAAAAACTGTTTTTT.